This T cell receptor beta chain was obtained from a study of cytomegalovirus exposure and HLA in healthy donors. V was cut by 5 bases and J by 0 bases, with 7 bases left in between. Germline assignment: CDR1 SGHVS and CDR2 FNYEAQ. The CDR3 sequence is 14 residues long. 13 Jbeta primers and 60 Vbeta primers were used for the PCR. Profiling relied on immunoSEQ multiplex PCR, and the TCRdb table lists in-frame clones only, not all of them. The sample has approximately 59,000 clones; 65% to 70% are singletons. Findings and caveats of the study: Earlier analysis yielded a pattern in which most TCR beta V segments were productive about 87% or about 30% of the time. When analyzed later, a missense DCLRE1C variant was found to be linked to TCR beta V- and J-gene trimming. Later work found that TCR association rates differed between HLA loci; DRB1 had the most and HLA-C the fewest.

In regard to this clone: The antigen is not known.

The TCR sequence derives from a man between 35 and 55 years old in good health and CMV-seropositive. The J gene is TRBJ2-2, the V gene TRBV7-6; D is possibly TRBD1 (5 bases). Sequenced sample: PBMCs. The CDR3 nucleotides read TGTGCCAGCAGCCGACAGCCGAACACCGGGGAGCTGTTTTTT. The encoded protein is CASSRQPNTGELFF.